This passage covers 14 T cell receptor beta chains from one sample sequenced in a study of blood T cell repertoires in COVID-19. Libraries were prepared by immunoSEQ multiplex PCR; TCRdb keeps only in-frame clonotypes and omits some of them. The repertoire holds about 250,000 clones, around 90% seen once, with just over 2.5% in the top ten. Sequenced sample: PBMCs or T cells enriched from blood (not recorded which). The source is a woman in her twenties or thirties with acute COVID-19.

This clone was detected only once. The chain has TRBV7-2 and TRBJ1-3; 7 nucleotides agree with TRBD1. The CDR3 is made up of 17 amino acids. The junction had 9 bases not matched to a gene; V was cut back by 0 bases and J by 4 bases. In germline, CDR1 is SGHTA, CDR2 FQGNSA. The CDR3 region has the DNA TGTGCCAGCAGCTTAGCTATAGGACAGGCTTCAGGAAACACCATATATTTT. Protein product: CASSLAIGQASGNTIYF. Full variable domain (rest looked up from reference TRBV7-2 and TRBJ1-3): GAGVSQSPSNKVTEKGKDVELRCDPISGHTALYWYRQSLGQGLEFLIYFQGNSAPDKSGLPSDRFSAERTGGSVSTLTIQRTQQEDSAVYLCASSLAIGQASGNTIYFGEGSWLTVV.

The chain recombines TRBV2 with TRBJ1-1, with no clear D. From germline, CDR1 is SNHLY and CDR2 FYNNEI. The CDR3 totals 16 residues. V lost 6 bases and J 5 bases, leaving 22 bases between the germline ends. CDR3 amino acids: CASRKKKVGSGTEAFF. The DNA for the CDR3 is TGTGCCAGCAGAAAAAAAAAGGTGGGGAGCGGTACTGAAGCTTTCTTT. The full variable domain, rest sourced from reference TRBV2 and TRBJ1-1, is EPEVTQTPSHQVTQMGQEVILRCVPISNHLYFYWYRQILGQKVEFLVSFYNNEISEKSEIFDDQFSVERPDGSNFTLKIRSTKLEDSAMYFCASRKKKVGSGTEAFFGQGTRLTVV.

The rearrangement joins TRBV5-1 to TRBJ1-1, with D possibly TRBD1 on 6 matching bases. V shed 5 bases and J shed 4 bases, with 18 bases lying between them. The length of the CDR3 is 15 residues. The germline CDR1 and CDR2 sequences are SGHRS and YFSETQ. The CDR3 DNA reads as TGCGCCAGCAGACAAACAGGGTCGGCGGCCACTGAAGCTTTCTTT. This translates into CASRQTGSAATEAFF.

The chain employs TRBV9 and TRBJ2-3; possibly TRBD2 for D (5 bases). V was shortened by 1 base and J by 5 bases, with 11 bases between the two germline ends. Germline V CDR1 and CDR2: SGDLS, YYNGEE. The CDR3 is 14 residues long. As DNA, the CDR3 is TGTGCCAGCAGCGTACTAGCTTTGAAAGATACGCAGTATTTT. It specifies CASSVLALKDTQYF. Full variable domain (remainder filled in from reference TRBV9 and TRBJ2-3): DSGVTQTPKHLITATGQRVTLRCSPRSGDLSVYWYQQSLDQGLQFLIQYYNGEERAKGNILERFSAQQFPDLHSELNLSSLELGDSALYFCASSVLALKDTQYFGPGTRLTVL.

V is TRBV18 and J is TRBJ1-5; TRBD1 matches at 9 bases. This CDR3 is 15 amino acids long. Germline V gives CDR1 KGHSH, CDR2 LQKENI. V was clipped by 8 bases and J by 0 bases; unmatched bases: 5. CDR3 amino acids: CASQTGQGSNQPQHF. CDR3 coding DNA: TGTGCCAGCCAGACGGGACAGGGTAGCAATCAGCCCCAGCATTTT.

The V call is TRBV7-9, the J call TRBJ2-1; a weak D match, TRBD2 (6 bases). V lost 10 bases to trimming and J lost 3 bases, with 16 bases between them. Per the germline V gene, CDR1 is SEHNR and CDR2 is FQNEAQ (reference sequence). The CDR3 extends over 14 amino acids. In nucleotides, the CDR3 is TGTGCCATCCGGGGGATAACGGACTACAATGAGCAGTTCTTC. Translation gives CAIRGITDYNEQFF.

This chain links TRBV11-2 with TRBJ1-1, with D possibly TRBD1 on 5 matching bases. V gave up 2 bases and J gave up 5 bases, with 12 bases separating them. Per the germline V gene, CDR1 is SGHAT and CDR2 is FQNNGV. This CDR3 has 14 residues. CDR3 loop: CASSLIGVGTEAFF. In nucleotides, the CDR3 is TGTGCCAGCAGCTTAATAGGGGTAGGAACTGAAGCTTTCTTT.

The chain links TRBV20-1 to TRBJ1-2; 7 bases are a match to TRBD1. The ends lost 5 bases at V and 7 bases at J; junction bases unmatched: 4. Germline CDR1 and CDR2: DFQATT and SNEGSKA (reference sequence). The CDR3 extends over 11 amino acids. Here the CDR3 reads CSAGDSSGYTF. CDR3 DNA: TGCAGTGCTGGGGACAGTTCTGGCTACACCTTC.

DNA for the CDR3: TGTGCCAGCAGCTATCGGACAGGGGGCGCCTACGAGCAGTACTTC. Translating gives CASSYRTGGAYEQYF. This sequence joins TRBV14 and TRBJ2-7; TRBD1 matches at 11 bases. The CDR3 totals 15 residues. Germline CDR1 is SGHDN and CDR2 is FVKESK. V lost 5 bases, J lost 2 bases, and 5 bases stayed unmatched.

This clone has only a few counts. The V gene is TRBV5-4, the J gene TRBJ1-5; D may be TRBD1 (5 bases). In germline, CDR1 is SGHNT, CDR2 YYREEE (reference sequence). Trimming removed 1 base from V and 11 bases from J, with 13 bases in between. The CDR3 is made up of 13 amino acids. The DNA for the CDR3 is TGTGCCAGCAGCTTGCAAGGGGATGGAGCCCAGCATTTT. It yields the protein CASSLQGDGAQHF.

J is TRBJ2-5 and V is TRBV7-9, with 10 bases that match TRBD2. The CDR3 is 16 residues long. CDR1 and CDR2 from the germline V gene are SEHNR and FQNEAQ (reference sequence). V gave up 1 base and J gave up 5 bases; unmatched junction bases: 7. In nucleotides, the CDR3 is TGTGCCAGCAGCTTAGGGAAGCGGGGGGGCCAGGAGACCCAGTACTTC. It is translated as CASSLGKRGGQETQYF.

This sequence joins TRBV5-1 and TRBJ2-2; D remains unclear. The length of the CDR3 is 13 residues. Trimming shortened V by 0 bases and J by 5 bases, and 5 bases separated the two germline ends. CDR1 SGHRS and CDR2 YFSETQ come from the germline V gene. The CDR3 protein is CASSLAPTGELFF. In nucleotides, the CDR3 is TGCGCCAGCAGCTTGGCCCCAACCGGGGAGCTGTTTTTT.

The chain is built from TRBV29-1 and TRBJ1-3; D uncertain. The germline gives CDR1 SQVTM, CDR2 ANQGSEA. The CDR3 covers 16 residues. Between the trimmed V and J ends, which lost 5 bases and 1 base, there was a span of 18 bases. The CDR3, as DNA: TGCAGCGTTTTGGGGAGTGAGGGAACTTCTGGAAACACCATATATTTT. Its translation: CSVLGSEGTSGNTIYF.

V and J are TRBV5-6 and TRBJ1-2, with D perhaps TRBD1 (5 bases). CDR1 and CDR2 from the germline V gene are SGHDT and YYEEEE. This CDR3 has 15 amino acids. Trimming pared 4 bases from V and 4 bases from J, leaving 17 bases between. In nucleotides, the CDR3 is TGTGCCAGCAGCCAACTCCAGGGTTTGCTCTATGGCTACACCTTC. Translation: CASSQLQGLLYGYTF. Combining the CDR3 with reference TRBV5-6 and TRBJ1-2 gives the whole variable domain DAGVTQSPTHLIKTRGQQVTLRCSPKSGHDTVSWYQQALGQGPQFIFQYYEEEERQRGNFPDRFSGHQFPNYSSELNVNALLLGDSALYLCASSQLQGLLYGYTFGSGTRLTVV.